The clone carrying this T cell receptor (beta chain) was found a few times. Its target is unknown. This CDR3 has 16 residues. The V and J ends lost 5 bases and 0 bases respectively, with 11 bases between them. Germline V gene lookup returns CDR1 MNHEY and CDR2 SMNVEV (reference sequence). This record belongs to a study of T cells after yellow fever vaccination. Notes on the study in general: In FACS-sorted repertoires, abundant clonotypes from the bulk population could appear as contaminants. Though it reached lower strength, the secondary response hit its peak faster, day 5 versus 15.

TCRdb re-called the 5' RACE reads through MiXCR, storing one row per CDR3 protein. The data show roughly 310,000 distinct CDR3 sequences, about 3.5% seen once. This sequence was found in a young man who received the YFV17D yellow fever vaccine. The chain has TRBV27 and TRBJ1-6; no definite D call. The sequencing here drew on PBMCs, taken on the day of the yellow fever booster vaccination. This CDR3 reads CASSRTASSYNSPLHF. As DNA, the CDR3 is TGTGCCAGCAGTCGGACCGCGAGCTCCTATAATTCACCCCTCCACTTT.